What follows describes a single T cell receptor beta chain. Its antigen is still unknown. The V gene's germline CDR1 is SGHDT and CDR2 YYEEEE. V lost 4 bases and J lost 4, with 18 bases in between. This CDR3 has 16 amino acids. Here immunoSEQ multiplex PCR was the method, and the copy in TCRdb shows in-frame clones only, minus some. This sample has fewer than 200,000 clones, with approximately 90% found just once. This sample was included in a study of T cell responses to AZD1222 COVID-19 vaccine. Findings and limits, study-wide: Regions 160-218 and 743-854 dominated among vaccine-associated CD4 TCRs spanning spike. At baseline, just six or seven AZD1222 recipients tested seropositive. Donors skewed white British and female; clonal diversity was possibly underestimated.

The clonotype was recovered from an adult in good health. This material consisted of peripheral blood, taken on day 0 of AZD1222 vaccination. The chain links TRBV5-6 to TRBJ1-3, with a weak D call TRBD1 (5 bases). CDR3 in amino acids: CASSVDGGRTGNTIYF. CDR3 nucleotides: TGTGCCAGCAGCGTCGACGGGGGAAGGACGGGAAACACCATATATTTT.